The rows below give T cell receptor beta chains drawn from one sample of a study of cytomegalovirus exposure and HLA in healthy donors. This table comes from immunoSEQ multiplex PCR, and its TCRdb copy is limited to in-frame clones, with some not included. Among under 150,000 clones listed, about 70% were seen once. The material sequenced was PBMCs. The source is a woman in her sixties or seventies in good health and CMV-seropositive. CDR3s include the opening cysteine and the closing phenylalanine or tryptophan. The D gene is left open where the match is weak. Size is omitted from some rows. Given values are once, few, many or a class for expanded clones.

d_gene	len	j_gene	abundance	v_gene	CDR3aa	CDR3nt
NA	11	TRBJ2-7	NA	TRBV5-1	CASSLTYEQYF	TGCGCCAGCAGTCTTACCTACGAGCAGTACTTC
NA	10	TRBJ2-2	NA	TRBV6-6	CATGVPELFF	TGTGCCACGGGGGTCCCCGAGCTGTTTTTT
TRBD2	18	TRBJ2-5	NA	TRBV18	CASSPSVLLAGGTETQYF	TGTGCCAGCTCACCGTCAGTCCTGCTAGCGGGGGGGACTGAGACCCAGTACTTC
NA	14	TRBJ2-7	NA	TRBV27	CASSFGSVSYEQYF	TGTGCCAGCAGTTTTGGCAGCGTCTCCTACGAGCAGTACTTC
NA	15	TRBJ2-7	NA	TRBV2	CASRRGGGRGHEQYF	TGTGCCAGCAGGAGGGGTGGAGGGCGGGGCCACGAGCAGTACTTC
NA	15	TRBJ1-1	NA	TRBV5-1	CASSLRAGRNTEAFF	TGCGCCAGCAGCCTCCGGGCGGGCCGGAACACTGAAGCTTTCTTT
TRBD2	17	TRBJ2-1	NA	TRBV7-3	CASSRLAQQSSYNEQFF	TGTGCCAGCAGCCGACTAGCGCAACAGAGCTCCTACAATGAGCAGTTCTTC
TRBD1	13	TRBJ2-7	once	TRBV19	CASSHRDRDEQYF	TGTGCCAGTAGTCACCGGGACAGGGACGAGCAGTACTTC
TRBD1	15	TRBJ1-1	NA	TRBV19	CASRTGQKMNTEAFF	TGTGCCAGCAGAACGGGACAGAAGATGAACACTGAAGCTTTCTTT
NA	16	TRBJ1-4	NA	TRBV7-9	CASSLGSSGDNEKLFF	TGTGCCAGCAGCTTAGGGTCGTCAGGGGATAATGAAAAACTGTTTTTT
TRBD1	15	TRBJ2-7	NA	TRBV7-8	CASSVQGTVHSEQYF	TGTGCCAGCAGCGTACAGGGGACAGTACATTCCGAGCAGTACTTC